These T cell receptor beta chains were read from a single sample in a study of technical replicates of blood from a handful of donors. Here immunoSEQ multiplex PCR was the method, and the copy in TCRdb shows in-frame clones only, minus some. Of about 81,000 clones listed, more than 80% are singletons. Sample: PBMCs. The receptors were sampled from a human donor in good health. Some clones in this sample may be carry-over from other donors' samples. Both conserved end residues are part of each CDR3. D genes are given only for firm matches. A row's size may be missing; if present it is once, few, many or a size class.

TGTGCCAGCAGCGTTACGACTAGCGTGGGCAATGAGCAGTTCTTC	CASSVTTSVGNEQFF	few	TRBV9	TRBJ2-1	TRBD2
TGTGCCAGCAGCCTGGACACCAACTCTGGAAACACCATATATTTT	CASSLDTNSGNTIYF	-	TRBV5-4	TRBJ1-3	-
TGTGCCAGCACCCGCCGCGCGGGTCTAGAAGAGACCCAGTACTTC	CASTRRAGLEETQYF	once	TRBV27	TRBJ2-5	-
TGTGCCAGCAGTGGGAGGGGGGGCGGTTACAATGAGCAGTTCTTC	CASSGRGGGYNEQFF	-	TRBV2	TRBJ2-1	-
TGCGCCAGCAGCGGGGGAGCACTAGCGGGAGGGCAGCACGAGCAGTACTTC	CASSGGALAGGQHEQYF	-	TRBV5-1	TRBJ2-7	TRBD2
TGTGCCAGCAGCTTACAAGCGGGGGGGCCTAACATTCAGTACTTC	CASSLQAGGPNIQYF	few	TRBV11-2	TRBJ2-4	TRBD2
TGTGCCAGCAGCCCATTCAGGGGCGCGAACACCGGGGAGCTGTTTTTT	CASSPFRGANTGELFF	once	TRBV5-5	TRBJ2-2	-
TGCGCCAGCAGCCACGGCGGGGGGGCCGCAGATACGCAGTATTTT	CASSHGGGAADTQYF	-	TRBV4-1	TRBJ2-3	TRBD2
TGTGCCAGCAGACCCGACAAGGCGGGCACTAATGAAAAACTGTTTTTT	CASRPDKAGTNEKLFF	-	TRBV28	TRBJ1-4	-
TGTGCCAGCAGAAGGGGTCAGCCCCAGCATTTT	CASRRGQPQHF	-	TRBV2	TRBJ1-5	-
TGCGCCAGCAGCCGGGGTATACAGGGGGGTTTGGAGCAGTACTTC	CASSRGIQGGLEQYF	-	TRBV5-1	TRBJ2-7	TRBD1
TGTGCTAGTGGCGCCAGTGATACGCAGTATTTT	CASGASDTQYF	-	TRBV12-5	TRBJ2-3	-
TGTGCCAGCAGTGACTCCGGGGGGGGGACAGATACGCAGTATTTT	CASSDSGGGTDTQYF	-	TRBV6-4	TRBJ2-3	TRBD2
TGCGCCAGCAGCCAACCCACAGGGAATTACACTGAAGCTTTCTTT	CASSQPTGNYTEAFF	few	TRBV4-1	TRBJ1-1	-
TGTGCCAGCAGTGGAGGGGACACCGGAGTAGGCGAGCAGTACTTC	CASSGGDTGVGEQYF	-	TRBV6-1	TRBJ2-7	-
TGTGCCAGCAGGGGGATGGCGGGAGGGCCGATTGAGCAGTTCTTC	CASRGMAGGPIEQFF	once	TRBV21-1	TRBJ2-1	-
TGCAGCGTGGAGGGGGCGGAATCCTACGAGCAGTACTTC	CSVEGAESYEQYF	-	TRBV29-1	TRBJ2-7	-
TGTGCCAGCAGCTTAGAAACAGGGTTGTTCGCTGGAAACACCATATATTTT	CASSLETGLFAGNTIYF	-	TRBV7-2	TRBJ1-3	-
TGTGCCAGCAGCCCTACTTACCGGGGGACCTACAATGAGCAGTTCTTC	CASSPTYRGTYNEQFF	-	TRBV5-6	TRBJ2-1	-
TGTGCCAGCACCCGAGGACTAGCGGGGACCGGGGAGCTGTTTTTT	CASTRGLAGTGELFF	-	TRBV7-2	TRBJ2-2	TRBD2
TGTGCCAGCAGCCAAGAGAGGGCACCGCACGCCACCGGGGAGCTGTTTTTT	CASSQERAPHATGELFF	-	TRBV4-2	TRBJ2-2	-
TGTGCCAGCAGTCCTTCATGGGGGGTCCGGGAGGAGCAGTACTTC	CASSPSWGVREEQYF	-	TRBV2	TRBJ2-7	-
TGTGCCAGCAGCCTCGACAGGTTGCAGGAAAAACTGTTTTTT	CASSLDRLQEKLFF	-	TRBV2	TRBJ1-4	-
TGCAGCGACAGGGTTCAAGAGACCCAGTACTTC	CSDRVQETQYF	few	TRBV29-1	TRBJ2-5	-
TGTGCCTGGAGGGACCGGGACAGGGCGAACTATGGCTACACCTTC	CAWRDRDRANYGYTF	-	TRBV30	TRBJ1-2	TRBD1
TGTGCCAGCACTCAACAGGGGGCTGCTAACTATGGCTACACCTTC	CASTQQGAANYGYTF	-	TRBV6-1	TRBJ1-2	TRBD1
TGTGCCAGCAGCCGCTACCGGGACAGCTCCGGCTACACCTTC	CASSRYRDSSGYTF	once	TRBV5-8	TRBJ1-2	TRBD1
TGTGCCAGCTCACCAGGGCGGAGGAGCTACGAGCAGTACTTC	CASSPGRRSYEQYF	-	TRBV18	TRBJ2-7	-
TGTGCCAGCAGCGCCGGCAATGAGCAGTTCTTC	CASSAGNEQFF	-	TRBV9	TRBJ2-1	-
TGTGCCAGTAGTATATGGTTGGAGGAAAAACTGTTTTTT	CASSIWLEEKLFF	-	TRBV19	TRBJ1-4	-
TGTGCCAGCAGCTTGAGGGGCCTTAGCACAGATACGCAGTATTTT	CASSLRGLSTDTQYF	-	TRBV5-6	TRBJ2-3	-
TGTGCCAGCAGTTTAGGGGCCGGATTCTACGAGCAGTACTTC	CASSLGAGFYEQYF	-	TRBV27	TRBJ2-7	-
TGCGCCAGCAGCGGGACAGGGGGCGGGTCTGGCTACACCTTC	CASSGTGGGSGYTF	-	TRBV5-1	TRBJ1-2	TRBD1
TGTGCCAGCAGCTTAGGTTCCGTTTATAGCAATCAGCCCCAGCATTTT	CASSLGSVYSNQPQHF	-	TRBV7-2	TRBJ1-5	-
TGCGCCAGCAGTTCGGGGGAGACAGATACGCAGTATTTT	CASSSGETDTQYF	-	TRBV5-1	TRBJ2-3	-
TGCAGCGTAAGCGTACAAAACACTGAAGCTTTCTTT	CSVSVQNTEAFF	-	TRBV29-1	TRBJ1-1	-
TGTGCCAGCTCACCATTTGGTAATAGCGGCCGAGTTGCCCAGTACTTC	CASSPFGNSGRVAQYF	-	TRBV18	TRBJ2-5	-
TGTGCCAGCAGCTTATCCGACAACACCGGAGAGACCCAGTACTTC	CASSLSDNTGETQYF	-	TRBV7-3	TRBJ2-5	-
TGTGCCAGCCCGGTCGTGGGGGGCAGGGGGGCGTTT	CASPVVGGRGAF	-	TRBV5-5	TRBJ1-6	TRBD1
TGCGCCAGCAGCCAGCAGACTAGCGGGGGTTACGAGCAGTACTTC	CASSQQTSGGYEQYF	-	TRBV4-1	TRBJ2-7	TRBD2
TGCAGCGTTCGGACAGGGGGCATGAACACTGAAGCTTTCTTT	CSVRTGGMNTEAFF	-	TRBV29-1	TRBJ1-1	TRBD1
TGTGCCAGCAGAGAGGGGGGGACAGGAGGCGAAAAACTGTTTTTT	CASREGGTGGEKLFF	-	TRBV6-1	TRBJ1-4	TRBD1
TGTGCCAGCAGGGCCGGTGCCGGGGGCACAGATACGCAGTATTTT	CASRAGAGGTDTQYF	-	TRBV6-6	TRBJ2-3	-
TGTGCCACCAGCACAGTCGGGACGGGACTATACACAGATACGCAGTATTTT	CATSTVGTGLYTDTQYF	-	TRBV15	TRBJ2-3	TRBD2
TGTGCCTGGAGTTTCGGACTCCACTCCTACGAGCAGTACTTC	CAWSFGLHSYEQYF	-	TRBV30	TRBJ2-7	-
TGTGCCAGCAGCTCCCATGGACAGGGGTTCAACGAGCAGTACTTC	CASSSHGQGFNEQYF	-	TRBV7-9	TRBJ2-7	TRBD1
TGTGCCAGCAGTCTCCGGACTAGCGGGGGGGAAGAGACCCAGTACTTC	CASSLRTSGGEETQYF	-	TRBV28	TRBJ2-5	TRBD2
TGTGCCAGCAGTTTATACCAGGGATTTGTTGGAAACACCATATATTTT	CASSLYQGFVGNTIYF	-	TRBV27	TRBJ1-3	-
TGTGCCAGCAGCTCGGCGCCGGACAGGGGGCTCAATGAGCAGTTCTTC	CASSSAPDRGLNEQFF	-	TRBV7-9	TRBJ2-1	TRBD1
TGTGCCAGCAGCTTAGGGGCGGGTCCGAGCTCCTACAATGAGCAGTTCTTC	CASSLGAGPSSYNEQFF	-	TRBV11-3	TRBJ2-1	-